What follows describes a single T cell receptor (beta chain). This sample was included in a study of blood T cell repertoires in COVID-19. Overall study context: Some COVID-19 samples were acute and others convalescent; all came from the United States, Italy and Spain. PBMCs, B-cell-depleted T cells, or T cells provided the cDNA or gDNA that made up the material.

In the original workflow: How many nucleated cells were present was estimated from reference gene primer amplification. This table comes from immunoSEQ multiplex PCR, and its TCRdb copy is limited to in-frame clones, with some not included. V and J calls plus clone size are reproduced from that table; the DNA served to infer D and trimming. The sample carries 65,000 to 80,000 clones, 82% recorded once. The sequence came from a human donor in a cohort sampled during active COVID-19. The sequenced sample was peripheral blood.

This chain's CDR3 is CASSQRRTSGGADTQYF. In DNA, the CDR3 is TGTGCCAGCAGCCAACGACGCACTAGCGGGGGGGCAGATACGCAGTATTTT. The chain combines TRBV3-1 (or the pseudogene TRBV3-2) with TRBJ2-3, with 13 bases identical to TRBD2. The V gene's germline CDR1 is LGHDT and CDR2 YNNKEL (reference sequence). Trimming cost V 2 bases and J 4 bases; bases outside gene matches: 6. The CDR3 sequence is 17 residues long.